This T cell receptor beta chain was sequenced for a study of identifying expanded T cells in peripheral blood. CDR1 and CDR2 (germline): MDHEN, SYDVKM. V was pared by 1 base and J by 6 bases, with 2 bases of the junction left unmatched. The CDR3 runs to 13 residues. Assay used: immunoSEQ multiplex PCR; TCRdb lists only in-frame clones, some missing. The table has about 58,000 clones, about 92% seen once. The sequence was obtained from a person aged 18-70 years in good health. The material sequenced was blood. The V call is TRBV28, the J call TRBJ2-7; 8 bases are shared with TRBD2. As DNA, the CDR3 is TGTGCCAGCAGTTTATTAGCGGGGCGCGAGCAGTACTTC. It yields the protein CASSLLAGREQYF.